The entry below gives a single TCR beta chain sequence along with its context. These data are taken from a study of blood T cell repertoires in COVID-19. This CDR3 has 14 residues. Unmatched junction bases numbered 8, after V lost 6 bases and J lost 6 bases. Germline values: CDR1 MNHNY, CDR2 SVGAGI (reference sequence). Generated by immunoSEQ multiplex PCR, the TCRdb table keeps only in-frame clones and is missing some. The table lists roughly 130,000 clones, about 86% of them singletons, with 9.2% in the top ten. This receptor was obtained from a man aged 45-60 years who had recovered from COVID-19. The chain carries TRBV6-6 and TRBJ2-1; TRBD2 aligns across 7 bases. The sample comprised PBMCs or T cells enriched from blood (not recorded which). CDR3 protein: CASSLPGRTNEQFF. CDR3 nucleotide sequence: TGTGCCAGCAGCTTACCCGGGAGGACCAATGAGCAGTTCTTC.